These 9 T cell receptor beta chains originate from one sample sequenced in a study of T cell responses to AZD1222 COVID-19 vaccine. Profiling relied on immunoSEQ multiplex PCR, and the TCRdb table lists in-frame clones only, not all of them. The table includes around 150,000 clones, approximately 91% detected once. Sample: peripheral blood, taken on day 0 of AZD1222 vaccination. These receptors were obtained from an adult in good health.

The rearrangement joins TRBV28 to TRBJ1-2; no firm D call. This CDR3 has 15 residues. Deletions cut 5 bases from V and 4 bases from J, with 17 bases between. Germline assignment: CDR1 MDHEN and CDR2 SYDVKM. The CDR3 protein is CASSVTDGSSYGYTF. For the CDR3, the DNA is TGTGCCAGCAGTGTTACGGACGGAAGTTCCTATGGCTACACCTTC.

This clone was counted once. V and J are TRBV12-3 or TRBV12-4 and TRBJ1-2; 8 bases line up with TRBD1. The CDR3 is 12 residues long. The V and J ends lost 8 bases and 6 bases, in that order; junction bases with no gene match: 5. The CDR3 nucleotides are TGTGCCAGCGTAGGACAGGGTCATGGCTACACCTTC. This codes for CASVGQGHGYTF.

This clone was counted a single time. The genes are TRBV7-2 and TRBJ1-6; no clear D gene. V lost 2 bases, J lost 9 bases, and 11 bases lay in between. The CDR3 is 14 amino acids. CDR1 SGHTA and CDR2 FQGNSA come from the germline V gene. CDR3 residues: CASSLSGFGSPLHF. For the CDR3, the DNA is TGTGCCAGCAGCTTATCCGGCTTTGGTTCACCCCTCCACTTT.

V gene TRBV5-5 combines with J gene TRBJ2-7; TRBD2 matches at 8 bases. Germline values: CDR1 SGHKS, CDR2 YYEKEE (reference sequence). The CDR3 has 14 amino acids. J lost 7 bases, V lost 3 bases, and 9 bases had no gene match. The CDR3 loop is CASSSGLAWGEQYF. Here the CDR3 DNA reads TGTGCCAGCAGCTCTGGACTAGCCTGGGGGGAGCAGTACTTC.

The V gene is TRBV4-3, the J gene TRBJ1-1; the match to TRBD1 covers 7 bases. The germline V gene encodes CDR1 LGHNA and CDR2 YSLEER. The CDR3 has 16 residues. The trim removed 4 bases at V and 6 bases at J, leaving 14 bases unmatched. CDR3 in amino acids: CASSPKKPLTGPEAFF. The CDR3 DNA sequence: TGCGCCAGCAGCCCTAAAAAACCTCTGACAGGGCCTGAAGCTTTCTTT.

The V gene is TRBV7-2, the J gene TRBJ2-2; D might be TRBD1 (6 bases). The CDR3 covers 16 residues. V was pared by 1 base and J by 2 bases, with 11 bases between. Per the germline V gene, CDR1 is SGHTA and CDR2 is FQGNSA. CDR3 region: CASSLVWDINTGELFF. The CDR3 bases are TGTGCCAGCAGCTTAGTTTGGGACATTAACACCGGGGAGCTGTTTTTT.

This clone appeared a single time. V is TRBV6-5 and J is TRBJ1-4; no clear D. V was shortened by 8 bases and J by 0 bases, with 13 bases between the two germline ends. The CDR3 runs to 15 residues. Germline-derived CDR1 and CDR2 are MNHEY and SVGAGI. In DNA form, the CDR3 reads TGTGCCAGCTCCCCGACGCCTGCAACTAATGAAAAACTGTTTTTT. Its translation: CASSPTPATNEKLFF.

The rearrangement uses TRBV7-8 and TRBJ2-3, with 11 bases that match TRBD2. Germline values: CDR1 SGHVS, CDR2 FQNEAQ. The CDR3 sequence is 16 residues long. With V trimmed by 2 bases and J by 11 bases, 12 bases remained unmatched. The CDR3 spells CASSLTLAGAHGVQYF. CDR3 DNA: TGTGCCAGCAGCTTAACACTAGCGGGAGCCCACGGGGTGCAGTATTTT. The whole variable domain, filled in from reference TRBV7-8 and TRBJ2-3, reads GAGVSQSPRYKVAKRGQDVALRCDPISGHVSLFWYQQALGQGPEFLTYFQNEAQLDKSGLPSDRFFAERPEGSVSTLKIQRTQQEDSAVYLCASSLTLAGAHGVQYFGPGTRLTVL.

The J gene is TRBJ2-2, the V gene TRBV29-1, with TRBD1 matching over 7 bases. The V gene's germline CDR1 is SQVTM and CDR2 ANQGSEA. The CDR3 has 15 residues. The V segment lost 6 bases and the J segment 1 base; nucleotides outside the gene matches: 8. CDR3 in DNA: TGCAGCGTCTCCCGGACAGGAGGGAACACCGGGGAGCTGTTTTTT. It encodes CSVSRTGGNTGELFF.